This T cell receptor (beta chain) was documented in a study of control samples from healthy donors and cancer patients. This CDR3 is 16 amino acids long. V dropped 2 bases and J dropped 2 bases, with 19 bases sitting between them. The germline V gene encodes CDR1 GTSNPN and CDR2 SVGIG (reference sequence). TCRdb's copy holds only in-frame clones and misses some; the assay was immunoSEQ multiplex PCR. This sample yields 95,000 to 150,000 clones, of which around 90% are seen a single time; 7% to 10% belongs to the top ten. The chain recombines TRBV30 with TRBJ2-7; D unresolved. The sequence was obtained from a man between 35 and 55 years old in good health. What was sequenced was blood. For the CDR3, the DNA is TGTGCCTGGAGTACTCCCTTCCGAGGCAGCCCCTACGAGCAGTACTTC. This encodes CAWSTPFRGSPYEQYF.